The 32 T cell receptor beta chains in this list originate from one sample, sequenced in a study of OX40 agonist ivuxolimab in advanced cancers. Assay used: immunoSEQ multiplex PCR; TCRdb lists only in-frame clones, some missing. Of over 50,000 clones in the sample, about 88% were seen once. Here the sequenced sample was CD4+ or CD8+ T cells sorted from blood, taken in a trial of the OX40 agonist ivuxolimab. These receptors originate from an adult with an advanced solid tumor such as melanoma, head and neck, liver or kidney cancer.

The V call is TRBV28, the J call TRBJ2-1, with D possibly being TRBD1 or TRBD2 (5 bases each). The CDR3 extends over 13 amino acids. Germline lookup yields CDR1 MDHEN and CDR2 SYDVKM. Trimming shortened V by 3 bases and J by 10 bases, and 13 bases separated the two germline ends. The CDR3 DNA follows: TGTGCCAGCAGTTTCTATGGGGGTTACGAGCAGTTCTTC. Its translation is CASSFYGGYEQFF.

V usage is TRBV11-2 and J usage is TRBJ2-7; D is ambiguous. Germline V gene sequence: CDR1 SGHAT, CDR2 FQNNGV. V was trimmed by 0 bases and J by 0 bases, leaving 12 bases between them. The CDR3 is made up of 16 amino acids. CDR3 sequence reads: CASSLDPRLSSYEQYF. CDR3 nucleotides: TGTGCCAGCAGCTTAGATCCTAGACTGAGCTCCTACGAGCAGTACTTC. The full variable domain, with the rest looked up from reference TRBV11-2 and TRBJ2-7, is EAGVAQSPRYKIIEKRQSVAFWCNPISGHATLYWYQQILGQGPKLLIQFQNNGVVDDSQLPKDRFSAERLKGVDSTLKIQPAKLEDSAVYLCASSLDPRLSSYEQYFGPGTRLTVT.

J is TRBJ1-2 and V is TRBV6-8; no clear D gene. With 3 bases removed from V and 5 bases from J, the gap between germline ends came to 19 bases. The CDR3 loop spans 16 amino acids. Germline V CDR1 and CDR2: MNHGY, SAAAGT. The chain's CDR3 is CASSYPPCRSPYGYTF. The CDR3 region has the DNA TGTGCCAGCAGTTATCCTCCATGCAGGAGCCCTTATGGCTACACCTTC.

The J gene is TRBJ1-5, the V gene TRBV19, with D unresolved. CDR1 LNHDA and CDR2 SQIVND come from the germline V gene (reference sequence). The ends were cut back, 6 bases at V and 0 bases at J, with 12 bases in the middle. The CDR3 length is 15 residues. The CDR3 loop is CASRDFHYSNQPQHF. Here the CDR3 DNA reads TGTGCCAGTAGGGACTTTCATTATAGCAATCAGCCCCAGCATTTT. Full variable domain (outside the CDR3, taken from reference TRBV19 and TRBJ1-5): DGGITQSPKYLFRKEGQNVTLSCEQNLNHDAMYWYRQDPGQGLRLIYYSQIVNDFQKGDIAEGYSVSREKKESFPLTVTSAQKNPTAFYLCASRDFHYSNQPQHFGDGTRLSIL.

This CDR3 is CASSGTYNTEAFF. The CDR3 coding sequence is TGTGCCAGCAGCGGGACATACAACACTGAAGCTTTCTTT. V and J are TRBV9 and TRBJ1-1, with D possibly TRBD1 on 5 matching bases. Looked up from germline, CDR1 is SGDLS and CDR2 is YYNGEE. The germline V and J ends were trimmed by 3 bases and 2 bases, with 8 bases remaining between them. This CDR3 is 13 amino acids long.

The sample holds one count of this clone. The chain uses TRBV5-6 and TRBJ2-1; TRBD1 might be the D (5 bases). Germline V gene sequence: CDR1 SGHDT, CDR2 YYEEEE. This CDR3 has 14 amino acids. Trimming cost V 1 base and J 10 bases, with 15 bases left between them. The CDR3 DNA follows: TGTGCCAGCAGCTTGCGACAGCACCTTGGGGAGCAGTTCTTC. Protein sequence: CASSLRQHLGEQFF.

This sequence joins TRBV7-9 and TRBJ2-7, with D tentatively TRBD1 or TRBD2 (7 bases each). V was pared by 4 bases and J by 4 bases, with 20 bases between. CDR3 length: 16 residues. CDR1 is SEHNR and CDR2 is FQNEAQ in the germline V gene (reference sequence). CDR3 amino acids: CASSSPAGTEPYEQYF. CDR3 nucleotides: TGTGCCAGCAGCTCCCCAGCGGGGACAGAACCTTACGAGCAGTACTTC.

J is TRBJ2-3 and V is TRBV27; D may correspond to TRBD1 or TRBD2 (5 bases each). V shed 2 bases and J shed 4 bases, with 7 bases lying between them. The CDR3 runs to 13 residues. Germline V gives CDR1 MNHEY, CDR2 SMNVEV (reference sequence). The CDR3 DNA reads TGTGCCAGCAGTTTAGTGGGGGCAGATACGCAGTATTTT. This gives the protein CASSLVGADTQYF.

The chain is built from TRBV4-2 and TRBJ1-4, with D maybe TRBD1 (6 bases). Trimming pared 4 bases from V and 0 bases from J, leaving 12 bases between. From germline, CDR1 is LGHNA and CDR2 YNFKEQ. This CDR3 comprises 16 residues. CDR3 residues: CASSPEQGSTNEKLFF. The CDR3, as DNA: TGTGCCAGCAGCCCGGAACAGGGATCAACTAATGAAAAACTGTTTTTT.

The chain combines TRBV6-5 with TRBJ2-7; D uncertain. The V end was cut by 6 bases, the J end by 4 bases, with 16 bases between. Germline V gene lookup returns CDR1 MNHEY and CDR2 SVGAGI. This CDR3 is built from 14 residues. The DNA of the CDR3 is TGTGCCAGCAGCCCCGGGCCGTTCCGATACGAGCAGTACTTC. The encoded protein is CASSPGPFRYEQYF.

This chain joins TRBV7-3 and TRBJ2-3, with D perhaps matching TRBD2 (5 bases). The CDR3 is 14 residues long. The germline V gene encodes CDR1 SGHTA and CDR2 FQGTGA. Trimming removed 8 bases from V and 1 base from J, with 13 bases in between. The DNA for the CDR3 is TGTGCCAGCTCGGACGGGAAGGGCACAGATACGCAGTATTTT. Amino acid sequence: CASSDGKGTDTQYF. Supplemented by reference TRBV7-3 and TRBJ2-3, the full variable domain reads GAGVSQTPSNKVTEKGKYVELRCDPISGHTALYWYRQSLGQGPEFLIYFQGTGAADDSGLPNDRFFAVRPEGSVSTLKIQRTERGDSAVYLCASSDGKGTDTQYFGPGTRLTVL.

The chain employs TRBV4-3 and TRBJ2-7; no reliable D call. The V end lost 0 bases, the J end lost 0 bases, and 12 bases lay between the germline ends. Per the germline V gene, CDR1 is LGHNA and CDR2 is YSLEER. The CDR3 totals 16 residues. The CDR3 spells CASSQDSTVSSYEQYF. DNA for the CDR3: TGCGCCAGCAGCCAAGATTCGACGGTTAGCTCCTACGAGCAGTACTTC.

This sequence joins TRBV11-2 and TRBJ2-5, with D possibly called TRBD1 or TRBD2 (6 bases each). Per germline, CDR1 SGHAT and CDR2 FQNNGV. The CDR3 length is 16 residues. Trimming took 5 bases from V and 1 from J, leaving 17 bases between them. The CDR3 DNA reads TGTGCCAGCAGCCCGGGGGCCGGAGGGGCCCAAGAGACCCAGTACTTC. This encodes CASSPGAGGAQETQYF.

The chain combines TRBV2 with TRBJ2-1, with 8 bases aligning to TRBD1. Germline lookup yields CDR1 SNHLY and CDR2 FYNNEI. This CDR3 region has 17 residues. V was pared by 6 bases and J by 3 bases, with 13 bases of the junction left unmatched. The CDR3 is CASRVTSAGGDYNEQFF. Here the CDR3 DNA reads TGTGCCAGCAGGGTAACTTCAGCAGGGGGCGACTACAATGAGCAGTTCTTC.

The chain recombines TRBV5-5 with TRBJ2-7; 7 bases map to TRBD1. Germline V gene lookup returns CDR1 SGHKS and CDR2 YYEKEE (reference sequence). The CDR3 is 15 amino acids. After removal of 4 bases from V and 3 bases from J, the junction contained 10 bases not matched to a gene. The CDR3 is CASSPIGQADYEQYF. CDR3 DNA: TGTGCCAGCAGCCCCATCGGACAGGCCGACTACGAGCAGTACTTC.

This chain uses TRBV9 with TRBJ2-3; tentatively, D is TRBD1 or TRBD2 (5 bases each). Deletions cut 4 bases from V and 10 bases from J, with 19 bases between. Germline CDR1 SGDLS, CDR2 YYNGEE. The CDR3 length is 14 residues. The CDR3 DNA follows: TGTGCCAGCAGCAACCCCGGGGACCCCCTCCCGCAGTATTTT. Translation gives CASSNPGDPLPQYF. The variable domain in full, with the rest retrieved from reference TRBV9 and TRBJ2-3, is DSGVTQTPKHLITATGQRVTLRCSPRSGDLSVYWYQQSLDQGLQFLIQYYNGEERAKGNILERFSAQQFPDLHSELNLSSLELGDSALYFCASSNPGDPLPQYFGPGTRLTVL.

This clone was found once. The chain has TRBV7-9 and TRBJ1-2, with D possibly being TRBD1 (6 bases). Deletions cut 5 bases from V and 10 bases from J, with 11 bases between. CDR1 is SEHNR and CDR2 is FQNEAQ in the germline V gene (reference sequence). The CDR3 has 11 amino acids. The CDR3 region is CASSQNRDYTF. In DNA, the CDR3 is TGTGCCAGCAGCCAAAACAGGGACTACACCTTC.

V usage is TRBV6-5 and J usage is TRBJ2-7; 8 positions match TRBD1. CDR3 length: 11 amino acids. V shed 9 bases and J 5 bases; nucleotides not matched to a gene: 3. Germline loops: CDR1 MNHEY, CDR2 SVGAGI. CDR3 protein: CASSTGDEQYF. The CDR3 bases are TGTGCCAGTTCGACAGGGGACGAGCAGTACTTC.

The chain carries TRBV27 and TRBJ2-5, with 7 bases matching TRBD2. The CDR3 is made up of 17 amino acids. The germline V gene has CDR1 MNHEY and CDR2 SMNVEV (reference sequence). Trimming cost V 0 bases and J 1 base; bases outside gene matches: 8. In DNA, the CDR3 is TGTGCCAGCAGTTTATCGGCGGGAGTAGTCCCCCAAGAGACCCAGTACTTC. This translates into CASSLSAGVVPQETQYF.

The chain links TRBV7-9 to TRBJ2-1, with 13 bases fitting TRBD2. V was pared by 7 bases and J by 8 bases, with 14 bases of the junction left unmatched. The CDR3 consists of 17 residues. The germline CDR1 and CDR2 sequences are SEHNR and FQNEAQ (reference sequence). The CDR3 here is CASTPDIGTSGIDEQFF. The CDR3 bases are TGTGCCAGCACCCCGGACATTGGGACTAGCGGGATAGATGAGCAGTTCTTC.

This clone was observed a single time. This sequence joins TRBV27 and TRBJ1-4; 9 bases line up with TRBD1. Trimming at V came to 5 bases and at J to 3 bases, leaving 4 bases not matched to a gene. The CDR3 consists of 15 residues. Germline-derived CDR1 and CDR2 are MNHEY and SMNVEV (reference sequence). In DNA form, the CDR3 reads TGTGCCAGCAGTCCTGACAGGGGGTCTAATGAAAAACTGTTTTTT. It yields the protein CASSPDRGSNEKLFF.

The genes are TRBV7-8 and TRBJ2-5; D might be TRBD1 (5 bases). The CDR3 runs to 16 residues. V dropped 1 base and J dropped 4 bases, with 16 bases sitting between them. From germline, CDR1 is SGHVS and CDR2 FQNEAQ. The CDR3 loop is CASSLVGQGGSETQYF. The CDR3 DNA reads TGTGCCAGCAGCTTAGTGGGGCAGGGTGGCTCAGAGACCCAGTACTTC. Complete variable domain (other parts from reference TRBV7-8 and TRBJ2-5): GAGVSQSPRYKVAKRGQDVALRCDPISGHVSLFWYQQALGQGPEFLTYFQNEAQLDKSGLPSDRFFAERPEGSVSTLKIQRTQQEDSAVYLCASSLVGQGGSETQYFGPGTRLLVL.

The table lists this clone with many counts. This same CDR3 is encoded by further DNA sequences in the sample. The CDR3 nucleotides are TGTGCCAGCAGTTTGGTGGGGGATACGCAGTATTTT. Its protein product is CASSLVGDTQYF. The V and J genes are TRBV27 and TRBJ2-3; unclear D gene. From germline, CDR1 is MNHEY and CDR2 SMNVEV (reference sequence). V was cut by 3 bases and J by 6 bases, with 7 bases left in between. The CDR3 is 12 amino acids.

The gene calls are TRBV30 and TRBJ2-3; 10 bases line up with TRBD1. V trimming: 1 base; J trimming: 1 base; junction bases outside the gene matches: 2. This CDR3 is 15 amino acids long. Germline CDR1 GTSNPN, CDR2 SVGIG (reference sequence). CDR3 residues: CAWSATGGGTDTQYF. As DNA, the CDR3 is TGTGCCTGGAGTGCGACAGGGGGCGGCACAGATACGCAGTATTTT.

The rearrangement uses TRBV4-2 and TRBJ2-5, with a possible D match to TRBD1 (5 bases). The CDR3 sequence is 16 residues long. Between the trimmed V and J ends, which lost 0 bases and 3 bases, there was a span of 14 bases. In germline, CDR1 is LGHNA, CDR2 YNFKEQ. The CDR3 region has the DNA TGTGCCAGCAGCCAAGATCTAGGGGCCTTTGAAGAGACCCAGTACTTC. Residues: CASSQDLGAFEETQYF.

This clone was recorded many times. J is TRBJ1-5 and V is TRBV7-9, with a tentative D call TRBD1 (6 bases). Germline values: CDR1 SEHNR, CDR2 FQNEAQ (reference sequence). The CDR3 extends over 15 amino acids. V lost 2 bases and J lost 5, with 13 bases in between. The CDR3, as DNA: TGTGCCAGCAGCTTAACCGGGGCAGGGGATCAGCCCCAGCATTTT. Translated, it gives CASSLTGAGDQPQHF. Together with reference TRBV7-9 and TRBJ1-5, the CDR3 gives the full variable domain: DTGVSQNPRHKITKRGQNVTFRCDPISEHNRLYWYRQTLGQGPEFLTYFQNEAQLEKSRLLSDRFSAERPKGSFSTLEIQRTEQGDSAMYLCASSLTGAGDQPQHFGDGTRLSIL.

The chain links TRBV7-8 to TRBJ2-7; D remains ambiguous. The V end lost 1 base, the J end lost 6 bases, and 19 bases lay between the germline ends. This CDR3 spans 16 amino acids. Per germline, CDR1 SGHVS and CDR2 FQNEAQ. The DNA for the CDR3 is TGTGCCAGCAGCTTAGGGGTAGAGGAGCCCTTTCGCGAGCAGTACTTC. This sequence encodes CASSLGVEEPFREQYF. The variable domain in full, with the rest retrieved from reference TRBV7-8 and TRBJ2-7, is GAGVSQSPRYKVAKRGQDVALRCDPISGHVSLFWYQQALGQGPEFLTYFQNEAQLDKSGLPSDRFFAERPEGSVSTLKIQRTQQEDSAVYLCASSLGVEEPFREQYFGPGTRLTVT.

The chain uses TRBV5-1 and TRBJ2-2; D is tentatively TRBD1 or TRBD2 (5 bases each). This CDR3 has 14 amino acids. Germline V CDR1 and CDR2: SGHRS, YFSETQ. V lost 0 bases to trimming and J lost 7 bases, with 10 bases between them. CDR3 bases: TGCGCCAGCAGCTTGGTCGGGACGGGCGGGGAGCTGTTTTTT. Translating gives CASSLVGTGGELFF. Using reference TRBV5-1 and TRBJ2-2 for the parts outside the CDR3, the full variable domain is KAGVTQTPRYLIKTRGQQVTLSCSPISGHRSVSWYQQTPGQGLQFLFEYFSETQRNKGNFPGRFSGRQFSNSRSEMNVSTLELGDSALYLCASSLVGTGGELFFGEGSRLTVL.

This clone was seen ten or more times. The rearrangement joins TRBV7-3 to TRBJ1-2; D is possibly TRBD1 (5 bases). Trimming removed 5 bases at V and 8 bases at J, with 15 bases between. The CDR3 has 13 residues. Per germline, CDR1 SGHTA and CDR2 FQGTGA. CDR3: CASSPEGRTGYTF. Here the CDR3 DNA reads TGTGCCAGCAGCCCGGAGGGGCGGACGGGCTACACCTTC.

The chain employs TRBV5-4 and TRBJ2-4, with 10 positions matching TRBD1. Trimming cost V 0 bases and J 14 bases; bases outside gene matches: 2. The CDR3 is 12 residues long. Germline values: CDR1 SGHNT, CDR2 YYREEE (reference sequence). The CDR3 sequence: CASSLAGTGEYF. CDR3 nucleotide sequence: TGTGCCAGCAGCTTGGCGGGGACAGGGGAGTACTTC.

The rearrangement uses TRBV27 and TRBJ1-5; a possible D gene is TRBD1 (5 bases). This CDR3 is 16 amino acids long. Trimming took 1 base from V and 2 from J, leaving 12 bases between them. Germline V CDR1 and CDR2: MNHEY, SMNVEV (reference sequence). For the CDR3, the DNA is TGTGCCAGCAGTTTATTTGGGGACCTCGGCAATCAGCCCCAGCATTTT. The encoded protein is CASSLFGDLGNQPQHF.

The chain couples TRBV7-9 to TRBJ1-2, with a tentative D call TRBD1 (5 bases). The CDR3 covers 13 residues. The germline gives CDR1 SEHNR, CDR2 FQNEAQ (reference sequence). V was trimmed by 6 bases and J by 6 bases, leaving 14 bases between them. The CDR3 loop is CASRQGGTDGYTF. CDR3 DNA: TGTGCCAGCAGGCAGGGCGGGACTGATGGCTACACCTTC.